These 6 T cell receptor beta chains came from one sample sequenced in a study of cytomegalovirus exposure and HLA in healthy donors. The PCR was carried out with 60 Vbeta primers and 13 Jbeta primers. Sequencing used immunoSEQ multiplex PCR; TCRdb keeps in-frame clones, though not all of them. The repertoire holds roughly 150,000 clones, with less than 10% as singletons. Sequencing input: PBMCs. The receptors shown here come from a man between 50 and 59 years old in good health and CMV-seronegative.

The chain couples TRBV7-8 to TRBJ1-3, with 8 bases aligning to TRBD1. The V and J ends lost 3 bases and 0 bases, in that order; junction bases with no gene match: 4. Germline CDR1 reads SGHVS; CDR2 reads FQNEAQ. The CDR3 runs 16 residues. As DNA, the CDR3 is TGTGCCAGCAGCTTCGCAGGGGGCCGCTCTGGAAACACCATATATTTT. Encoded protein: CASSFAGGRSGNTIYF.

The chain carries TRBV27 and TRBJ1-2; 10 bases are shared with TRBD1. With 8 bases clipped from V and 2 bases from J, the junction kept 5 bases outside the gene matches. Germline V gene lookup returns CDR1 MNHEY and CDR2 SMNVEV (reference sequence). The CDR3 is 14 amino acids. The CDR3: CASLATGGNYGYTF. CDR3 nucleotide sequence: TGTGCCAGCCTCGCGACAGGGGGCAACTATGGCTACACCTTC.

This chain connects TRBV7-6 to TRBJ1-6; TRBD1 agrees at 7 bases. CDR3 length: 13 residues. CDR1 is SGHVS and CDR2 is FNYEAQ in the germline V gene. The junction had 4 bases not matched to a gene; V was cut back by 5 bases and J by 9 bases. CDR3 sequence: CASSKDRASPLHF. The CDR3 bases are TGTGCCAGCAGCAAAGACAGGGCTTCACCCCTCCACTTT.

Points on this clone: Compared with germline, one end of the junction differs, possibly owing to a read error. The chain uses TRBV30 and TRBJ1-3, with 7 bases matching TRBD1. This CDR3 region has 14 residues. The V gene's germline CDR1 is GTSNPN and CDR2 SVGIG (reference sequence). CDR3 residues: CAWRRDRSGNNIYF. CDR3 in DNA: TGTGCCTGGAGGAGGGACAGATCTGGAAACAACATATATTTT. The full variable domain, with the rest looked up from reference TRBV30 and TRBJ1-3, is SQTIHQWPATLVQPVGSPLSLECTVEGTSNPNLYWYRQAAGRGLQLLFYSVGIGQISSEVPQNLSASRPQDRQFILSSKKLLLSDSGFYLCAWRRDRSGNNIYFGEGSWLTVV.

This clone was counted between two and nine times. The J gene is TRBJ2-2, the V gene TRBV29-1; 8 positions match TRBD1. This CDR3 comprises 15 residues. The junction had 3 bases not matched to a gene; V was cut back by 3 bases and J by 0 bases. The germline gives CDR1 SQVTM, CDR2 ANQGSEA. The CDR3 sequence is CSVDSDRANTGELFF. The CDR3 DNA reads as TGCAGCGTTGATTCGGACAGGGCGAACACCGGGGAGCTGTTTTTT.

This clone has only a few counts. The chain combines TRBV19 with TRBJ1-4; tentative D call: TRBD1 (6 bases). CDR3 length: 15 amino acids. Looked up from germline, CDR1 is LNHDA and CDR2 is SQIVND (reference sequence). With 5 bases removed from V and 5 bases from J, the gap between germline ends came to 15 bases. The CDR3 loop is CASSVRQVANEKLFF. The DNA of the CDR3 is TGTGCCAGTAGTGTCCGACAGGTTGCGAATGAAAAACTGTTTTTT. The full variable domain, completed using reference TRBV19 and TRBJ1-4, is DGGITQSPKYLFRKEGQNVTLSCEQNLNHDAMYWYRQDPGQGLRLIYYSQIVNDFQKGDIAEGYSVSREKKESFPLTVTSAQKNPTAFYLCASSVRQVANEKLFFGSGTQLSVL.